This entry lists 28 T cell receptor beta chains sequenced from one sample in a study of T cell repertoires in ileal Crohn's disease. Sequenced by immunoSEQ multiplex PCR; TCRdb stores in-frame clones only, minus some. Of around 7,400 clones in the sample, 75% to 85% were seen once. Sample: ileal tissue. These receptors were taken from an adult with Crohn's disease.

The gene calls are TRBV19 and TRBJ1-3; D perhaps matches TRBD1 (5 bases). CDR1 LNHDA and CDR2 SQIVND come from the germline V gene (reference sequence). V was cut by 8 bases and J by 0 bases, with 11 bases left in between. The CDR3 runs 14 residues. CDR3 residues: CASDDRGSGNTIYF. The CDR3 region has the DNA TGTGCCAGTGATGACAGAGGCTCTGGAAACACCATATATTTT. Full variable domain (remainder filled in from reference TRBV19 and TRBJ1-3): DGGITQSPKYLFRKEGQNVTLSCEQNLNHDAMYWYRQDPGQGLRLIYYSQIVNDFQKGDIAEGYSVSREKKESFPLTVTSAQKNPTAFYLCASDDRGSGNTIYFGEGSWLTVV.

The CDR3 DNA reads TGTGCCAGCAGCTTAGCAGGGCGGGAGTATGACGAGCAGTACTTC. The encoded protein is CASSLAGREYDEQYF. The chain links TRBV7-8 to TRBJ2-7, with 7 bases lining up with TRBD2. The CDR3 extends over 15 amino acids. The germline V gene encodes CDR1 SGHVS and CDR2 FQNEAQ. The V gene end was trimmed by 0 bases and the J gene end by 5 bases; junction bases not matched to a gene: 7.

This clone appeared a few times. The V and J genes are TRBV19 and TRBJ1-1; perhaps TRBD1 as D (6 bases). Trimming removed 3 bases from V and 1 base from J, with 9 bases in between. Looked up from germline, CDR1 is LNHDA and CDR2 is SQIVND (reference sequence). The CDR3 consists of 14 residues. The CDR3 DNA reads TGTGCCAGTAGTATGGGGGCAGGGAACACTGAAGCTTTCTTT. Amino acid sequence: CASSMGAGNTEAFF. The full variable domain, its missing parts supplied by reference TRBV19 and TRBJ1-1, is DGGITQSPKYLFRKEGQNVTLSCEQNLNHDAMYWYRQDPGQGLRLIYYSQIVNDFQKGDIAEGYSVSREKKESFPLTVTSAQKNPTAFYLCASSMGAGNTEAFFGQGTRLTVV.

The chain recombines TRBV2 with TRBJ2-1, with D perhaps matching TRBD1 (6 bases). Trimming shortened V by 5 bases and J by 12 bases, and 14 bases separated the two germline ends. Germline V gene sequence: CDR1 SNHLY, CDR2 FYNNEI. This CDR3 contains 12 residues. CDR3: CASSLQGVGQFF. CDR3 coding DNA: TGTGCCAGCAGTCTACAGGGAGTCGGGCAGTTCTTC.

J is TRBJ2-3 and V is TRBV5-1; 8 nucleotides align to TRBD2. CDR1 and CDR2 from the germline V gene are SGHRS and YFSETQ. This CDR3 is built from 16 residues. After removal of 3 bases from V and 3 bases from J, the junction contained 9 bases not matched to a gene. The CDR3 region has the DNA TGCGCCAGCAGCTCTCAAGCGGGAGTAGGGACAGATACGCAGTATTTT. Its protein is CASSSQAGVGTDTQYF.

This chain connects TRBV7-9 to TRBJ2-5; D is ambiguous. V was pared by 2 bases and J by 5 bases, with 15 bases between. Germline assignment: CDR1 SEHNR and CDR2 FQNEAQ (reference sequence). This CDR3 comprises 15 residues. The CDR3, as DNA: TGTGCCAGCAGCTTAAAACAGTCCCTTGGGGAGACCCAGTACTTC. Translated: CASSLKQSLGETQYF.

The CDR3 is CASSSATGIGELFF. The CDR3 DNA reads as TGTGCCAGTAGTTCTGCTACAGGGATCGGGGAGCTGTTTTTT. The chain carries TRBV19 and TRBJ2-2; D is perhaps TRBD1 (6 bases). Trimming stripped 5 bases from V and 7 bases from J, with 14 bases between. Looked up from germline, CDR1 is LNHDA and CDR2 is SQIVND (reference sequence). The CDR3 totals 14 residues. Based on the CDR3 plus reference TRBV19 and TRBJ2-2, the full variable domain is DGGITQSPKYLFRKEGQNVTLSCEQNLNHDAMYWYRQDPGQGLRLIYYSQIVNDFQKGDIAEGYSVSREKKESFPLTVTSAQKNPTAFYLCASSSATGIGELFFGEGSRLTVL.

The table lists this clone with a few counts. The chain joins TRBV5-1 to TRBJ2-1, with D tentatively TRBD2 (6 bases). Germline V gene lookup returns CDR1 SGHRS and CDR2 YFSETQ. Between the trimmed V and J ends, which lost 1 base and 7 bases, there was a span of 18 bases. This CDR3 spans 16 amino acids. The DNA for the CDR3 is TGCGCCAGCAGCTTGATTCTGGGCAGCGGGTCAAATGAGCAGTTCTTC. This sequence encodes CASSLILGSGSNEQFF.

V is TRBV7-9 and J is TRBJ1-5, with 7 bases matching TRBD1. The CDR3 is 13 residues long. Trimming took 5 bases from V and 7 from J; bases not matched to a gene: 5. Per the germline V gene, CDR1 is SEHNR and CDR2 is FQNEAQ (reference sequence). CDR3 loop: CASSVQGIQPQHF. CDR3 in DNA: TGTGCCAGCAGCGTACAGGGGATACAGCCCCAGCATTTT.

The chain couples TRBV5-1 to TRBJ2-1, with D possibly TRBD1 on 5 matching bases. Germline CDR1 SGHRS, CDR2 YFSETQ. CDR3 length equals 15 residues. The V and J ends lost 5 bases and 3 bases respectively, with 15 bases between them. The CDR3 protein is CASRPPTAFYNEQFF. The CDR3 nucleotides read TGCGCCAGCAGACCTCCGACAGCGTTCTACAATGAGCAGTTCTTC.

This sequence joins TRBV5-6 and TRBJ1-2; maybe TRBD1 (6 bases). Germline loops: CDR1 SGHDT, CDR2 YYEEEE. This CDR3 has 14 residues. Between the trimmed V and J ends, which lost 7 bases and 4 bases, there was a span of 17 bases. The CDR3 spells CASGGGPTLYGYTF. The CDR3 DNA reads as TGTGCCAGCGGGGGGGGCCCAACCCTCTATGGCTACACCTTC.

This chain's CDR3 is CAWSPGLAGGYEQYF. The CDR3 nucleotides are TGTGCCTGGAGCCCCGGACTAGCGGGAGGCTACGAGCAGTACTTC. The chain couples TRBV30 to TRBJ2-7, with 14 positions matching TRBD2. The CDR3 runs 15 residues. Trimming cost V 3 bases and J 3 bases; bases outside gene matches: 4. Germline CDR1 GTSNPN, CDR2 SVGIG (reference sequence).

The chain links TRBV19 to TRBJ1-6; weak D call: TRBD1 (5 bases). Trimming took 6 bases from V and 6 from J, leaving 9 bases between them. The CDR3 length is 13 residues. The germline CDR1 and CDR2 sequences are LNHDA and SQIVND (reference sequence). As DNA, the CDR3 is TGTGCCAGTAGAATCCAGGGTAATTCACCCCTCCACTTT. Translated, it gives CASRIQGNSPLHF.

The chain joins TRBV6-1 to TRBJ2-5; weak D call: TRBD1 (5 bases). The DNA end lines up better with TRBJ2-7; the J call may be wrong. Germline lookup yields CDR1 MNHNS and CDR2 SASEGT. CDR3 size: 14 residues. CDR3 in amino acids: CASTVTDRFYEQYF. The CDR3 DNA reads TGTGCCAGCACTGTGACAGACCGATTTTACGAGCAGTACTTC.

In regard to this clone: The junction differs from germline at one of its ends, possibly a read error. The CDR3 spells CASSVLAGAGPNEQLF. The DNA of the CDR3 is TGCGCCAGCAGTGTTCTAGCGGGAGCCGGTCCCAATGAGCAGCTCTTC. V gene TRBV10-1 combines with J gene TRBJ2-1; 10 nucleotides line up with TRBD2. The CDR3 totals 16 residues. CDR1 is WNHNN, CDR2 SYGVQD, per germline (reference sequence).

This chain links TRBV7-9 with TRBJ2-1, with 8 bases fitting TRBD1. The V gene's germline CDR1 is SEHNR and CDR2 FQNEAQ (reference sequence). V was pared by 10 bases and J by 7 bases, with 12 bases of the junction left unmatched. The CDR3 extends over 14 amino acids. CDR3 amino acids: CATATQGAGNEQFF. CDR3 coding DNA: TGTGCCACCGCCACCCAGGGGGCGGGTAATGAGCAGTTCTTC.

The chain is built from TRBV27 and TRBJ2-1; 9 bases match TRBD2. The V gene end was trimmed by 5 bases and the J gene end by 9 bases; junction bases not matched to a gene: 8. Germline loops: CDR1 MNHEY, CDR2 SMNVEV (reference sequence). The CDR3 spans 14 residues. CDR3 nucleotide sequence: TGTGCCAGCAGTCGGGGCGGGAGGGCCGCTGAGCAGTTCTTC. This codes for CASSRGGRAAEQFF.

The chain recombines TRBV6-5 with TRBJ1-2; D is ambiguous. CDR3 length: 14 amino acids. V was cut by 0 bases and J by 4 bases, with 9 bases left in between. The germline CDR1 and CDR2 sequences are MNHEY and SVGAGI. As DNA, the CDR3 is TGTGCCAGCAGTTACTCCGGAGGGCCCTATGGCTACACCTTC. Protein: CASSYSGGPYGYTF.

In regard to this clone: The junction shows a germline mismatch at one end, possibly a read error. V usage is TRBV6-4 and J usage is TRBJ2-1; 12 bases are shared with TRBD2. Germline CDR1 is MRHNA and CDR2 is SNTAGT. The CDR3 is 16 residues long. The CDR3 nucleotides read TGTGCCAGCAGTGACAGGACTAGCGGGGACTACAGTGAGCAGTTCTTC. It is translated as CASSDRTSGDYSEQFF.

This clone was counted a few times. The V and J genes are TRBV2 and TRBJ2-7; perhaps TRBD1 as D (6 bases). The CDR3 is 13 residues long. The V gene lost 7 bases and the J gene lost 2 bases, with 12 bases spanning the gap. Germline CDR1 SNHLY, CDR2 FYNNEI. In nucleotides, the CDR3 is TGTGCCAGCACTATCGGACAGCCCTACGAGCAGTACTTC. Encoded protein: CASTIGQPYEQYF.

The rearrangement joins TRBV5-4 to TRBJ2-7; 8 nucleotides align to TRBD2. The CDR3 extends over 15 amino acids. Germline V gives CDR1 SGHNT, CDR2 YYREEE (reference sequence). J was trimmed by 3 bases and V by 4 bases; bases with no gene match: 9. In DNA, the CDR3 is TGTGCCAGCAGCCCCGGGACTAGTAAAGTCTACGAGCAGTACTTC. This translates into CASSPGTSKVYEQYF.

The chain couples TRBV9 to TRBJ2-2; D uncertain. CDR3 length equals 13 residues. Per the germline V gene, CDR1 is SGDLS and CDR2 is YYNGEE. V was cut by 4 bases and J by 7 bases, with 11 bases left in between. CDR3 loop: CASSPGTRGELFF. Here the CDR3 DNA reads TGTGCCAGCAGCCCAGGCACTCGCGGGGAGCTGTTTTTT.

This clone occurred once. The rearrangement uses TRBV4-2 and TRBJ2-1; 9 positions agree with TRBD2. The CDR3 has 18 residues. J gave up 1 base and V 1 base, and 8 bases lay outside the gene matches. Germline CDR1 LGHNA, CDR2 YNFKEQ. In nucleotides, the CDR3 is TGTGCCAGCAGCCAAGGCCCCAGCGGGAGGTCTTCCTACAATGAGCAGTTCTTC. Translating gives CASSQGPSGRSSYNEQFF.

The gene calls are TRBV30 and TRBJ2-1; TRBD2 matches 14 bases. The junction had 13 bases not matched to a gene; V was cut back by 6 bases and J by 15 bases. The V gene's germline CDR1 is GTSNPN and CDR2 SVGIG (reference sequence). This CDR3 has 14 residues. The CDR3 reads CACSAGTSGSIGFF. The CDR3 nucleotides are TGTGCCTGCTCCGCCGGGACTAGCGGGAGTATAGGGTTCTTC.

This sequence joins TRBV30 and TRBJ2-1; 12 nucleotides line up with TRBD2. CDR1 and CDR2 (germline): GTSNPN, SVGIG (reference sequence). The CDR3 covers 14 residues. J lost 6 bases, V lost 4 bases, and 4 bases had no gene match. The DNA for the CDR3 is TGTGCCTGGAACGCGGGACTAGCGGGCAATGAGCAGTTCTTC. Its translation is CAWNAGLAGNEQFF.

This rearrangement joins TRBV6-1 to TRBJ2-1, with unresolved D. Deletions cut 6 bases from V and 7 bases from J, with 10 bases between. CDR3 size: 12 residues. The germline gives CDR1 MNHNS, CDR2 SASEGT. CDR3 coding DNA: TGTGCCAGCAGGGAAAGCGTTAATGAGCAGTTCTTC. Translated: CASRESVNEQFF.

This clone was counted a few times. This sequence joins TRBV2 and TRBJ2-2; D perhaps matches TRBD1 (5 bases). Trimming left V 10 bases short and J 3 bases short, with 15 bases between. This CDR3 is built from 14 residues. Germline assignment: CDR1 SNHLY and CDR2 FYNNEI. DNA for the CDR3: TGTGCCACCAACCAGGGTATCGACACCGGGGAGCTGTTTTTT. Protein: CATNQGIDTGELFF.

The V gene is TRBV4-1, the J gene TRBJ2-1, with 11 bases aligning to TRBD2. Per germline, CDR1 MGHRA and CDR2 YSYEKL. V was clipped by 5 bases and J by 4 bases; unmatched bases: 4. This CDR3 contains 15 residues. This CDR3 reads CASSSGLAEYNEQFF. CDR3 DNA sequence: TGCGCCAGCAGCTCGGGACTAGCGGAATACAATGAGCAGTTCTTC.